Following are 2 T cell receptor beta chains from one sample sequenced in a study of control samples from healthy donors and cancer patients. Measured with immunoSEQ multiplex PCR; TCRdb has only the in-frame clones, and not every one. The data hold over 150,000 clones, with about 94% observed a single time. The sample consisted of blood. The receptors shown here come from a middle-aged man in good health.

The gene calls are TRBV3-1 (or the pseudogene TRBV3-2) and TRBJ1-1, with no clear D. V lost 1 base to trimming and J lost 0 bases, with 18 bases between them. The CDR3 is made up of 18 amino acids. Germline CDR1 reads LGHDT; CDR2 reads YNNKEL (reference sequence). CDR3 DNA sequence: TGTGCCAGCAGCCAAGGACGGCTGGGTAGGAGCATGAACACTGAAGCTTTCTTT. Protein: CASSQGRLGRSMNTEAFF.

This sequence joins TRBV3-1 (or the pseudogene TRBV3-2) and TRBJ1-4; 9 bases are shared with TRBD1. With V trimmed by 1 base and J by 5 bases, 2 bases remained unmatched. The CDR3 consists of 15 residues. CDR1 and CDR2 (germline): LGHDT, YNNKEL (reference sequence). CDR3 nucleotide sequence: TGTGCCAGCAGCCAAGGGGGGACAGGGAATGAAAAACTGTTTTTT. Its translation is CASSQGGTGNEKLFF.